This is a list of T cell receptor beta chains from one sample in a study of blood T cell repertoires in COVID-19. The repertoire was sequenced with immunoSEQ multiplex PCR; TCRdb's copy has only in-frame clones and lacks some. The sample records roughly 80,000 clones, 65% to 85% being singletons. Sequenced: peripheral blood. All receptors come from a man aged 60 to 75 with active or convalescent COVID-19. Both conserved end residues are part of each CDR3. D genes are given only for firm matches. Expanded clones are given a class, and other clones once, few, many or no size at all.

D gene: -; V gene: TRBV19; J gene: TRBJ1-6; clone size: -; CDR3 protein: CASSISGDGYNSPLHF
D gene: TRBD1; V gene: TRBV27; J gene: TRBJ1-4; clone size: -; CDR3 protein: CASSLNRGNEKLFF
D gene: -; V gene: TRBV21-1; J gene: TRBJ2-1; clone size: -; CDR3 protein: CASSRGLPNNEQFF
D gene: -; V gene: TRBV27; J gene: TRBJ1-6; clone size: -; CDR3 protein: CASTWSGQSSYNSPLHF
D gene: -; V gene: TRBV6-1; J gene: TRBJ2-3; clone size: once; CDR3 protein: CASSEGDRRDTQYF
D gene: -; V gene: TRBV28; J gene: TRBJ2-7; clone size: -; CDR3 protein: CASSRGRDSYEQYF
D gene: -; V gene: TRBV3-1/TRBV3-2; J gene: TRBJ1-6; clone size: once; CDR3 protein: CASSREWRDSPLHF
D gene: -; V gene: TRBV9; J gene: TRBJ2-3; clone size: -; CDR3 protein: CASSVVETSSDTQYF
D gene: TRBD1; V gene: TRBV5-1; J gene: TRBJ2-1; clone size: -; CDR3 protein: CASSGAGTGLNEQFF
D gene: TRBD2; V gene: TRBV7-2; J gene: TRBJ2-7; clone size: -; CDR3 protein: CASSLALAGGEQYF
D gene: -; V gene: TRBV27; J gene: TRBJ1-5; clone size: -; CDR3 protein: CASSFLSNQPQHF
D gene: TRBD1; V gene: TRBV19; J gene: TRBJ2-7; clone size: once; CDR3 protein: CASSKTGVSDEQYF
D gene: TRBD2; V gene: TRBV14; J gene: TRBJ2-6; clone size: -; CDR3 protein: CASSQARGVAYPGANVLTF
D gene: -; V gene: TRBV7-9; J gene: TRBJ1-2; clone size: -; CDR3 protein: CASSQASNYGYTF
D gene: TRBD2; V gene: TRBV7-9; J gene: TRBJ2-5; clone size: -; CDR3 protein: CASSLPSGGPGETQYF
D gene: -; V gene: TRBV2; J gene: TRBJ1-4; clone size: many; CDR3 protein: CASGARLATNEKLFF